The T cell receptor beta chain described here comes from a study of blood T cell repertoires in COVID-19. The data were produced by immunoSEQ multiplex PCR, yet TCRdb's version contains in-frame clones alone and is incomplete. Of 250,000 or so clones in the sample, around nine tenths were seen once. The CDR3 runs 16 residues. CDR1 and CDR2 from the germline V gene are SGDLS and YYNGEE. Trimming removed 0 bases at V and 5 bases at J, with 14 bases between. The V call is TRBV9, the J call TRBJ2-2, with TRBD2 as a possible D gene (6 bases). This TCR came from an older woman with acute or convalescent COVID-19. The specimen sequenced was peripheral blood. The DNA of the CDR3 is TGTGCCAGCAGCGTAGATAGAGCGGGTGGGACCGGGGAGCTGTTTTTT. Translated: CASSVDRAGGTGELFF.